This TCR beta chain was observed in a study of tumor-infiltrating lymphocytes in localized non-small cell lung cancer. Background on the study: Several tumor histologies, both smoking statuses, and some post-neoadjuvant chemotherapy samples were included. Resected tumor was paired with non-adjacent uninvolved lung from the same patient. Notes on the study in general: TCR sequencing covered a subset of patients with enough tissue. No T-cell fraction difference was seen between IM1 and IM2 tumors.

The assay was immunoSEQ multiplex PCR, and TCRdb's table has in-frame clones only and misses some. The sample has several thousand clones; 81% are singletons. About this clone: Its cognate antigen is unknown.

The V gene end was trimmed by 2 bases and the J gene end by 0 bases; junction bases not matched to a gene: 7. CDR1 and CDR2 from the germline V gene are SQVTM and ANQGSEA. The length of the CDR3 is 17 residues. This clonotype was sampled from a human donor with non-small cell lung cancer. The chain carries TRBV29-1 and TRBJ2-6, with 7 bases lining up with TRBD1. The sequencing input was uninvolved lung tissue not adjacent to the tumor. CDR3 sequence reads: CSVENRGVSSGANVLTF. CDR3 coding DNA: TGCAGCGTTGAAAACAGGGGCGTAAGCTCTGGGGCCAACGTCCTGACTTTC.